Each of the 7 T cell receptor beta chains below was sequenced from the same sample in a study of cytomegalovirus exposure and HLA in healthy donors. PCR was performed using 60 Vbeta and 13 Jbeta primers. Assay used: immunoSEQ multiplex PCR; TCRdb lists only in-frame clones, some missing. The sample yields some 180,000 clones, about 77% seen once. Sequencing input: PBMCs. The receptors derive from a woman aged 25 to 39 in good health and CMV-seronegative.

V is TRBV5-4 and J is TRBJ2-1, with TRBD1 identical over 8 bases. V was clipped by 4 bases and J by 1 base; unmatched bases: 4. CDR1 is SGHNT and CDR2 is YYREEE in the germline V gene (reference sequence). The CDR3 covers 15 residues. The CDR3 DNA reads TGTGCCAGCAGCACGACAGGGGAGTCCTACAATGAGCAGTTCTTC. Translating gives CASSTTGESYNEQFF. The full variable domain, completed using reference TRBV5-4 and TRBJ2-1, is ETGVTQSPTHLIKTRGQQVTLRCSSQSGHNTVSWYQQALGQGPQFIFQYYREEENGRGNFPPRFSGLQFPNYSSELNVNALELDDSALYLCASSTTGESYNEQFFGPGTRLTVL.

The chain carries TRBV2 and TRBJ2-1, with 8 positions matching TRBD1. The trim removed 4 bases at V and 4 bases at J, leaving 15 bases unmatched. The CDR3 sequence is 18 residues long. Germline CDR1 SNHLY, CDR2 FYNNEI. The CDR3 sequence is CASSGQGLVLKNYNEQFF. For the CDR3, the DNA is TGTGCCAGCAGTGGACAGGGGCTCGTACTAAAGAATTACAATGAGCAGTTCTTC.

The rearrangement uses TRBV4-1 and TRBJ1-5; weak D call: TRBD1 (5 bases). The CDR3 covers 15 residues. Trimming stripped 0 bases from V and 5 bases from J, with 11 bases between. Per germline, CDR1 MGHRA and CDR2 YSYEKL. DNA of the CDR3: TGCGCCAGCAGCCAAGAGGTTCGGGGGGATCAGCCCCAGCATTTT. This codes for CASSQEVRGDQPQHF.

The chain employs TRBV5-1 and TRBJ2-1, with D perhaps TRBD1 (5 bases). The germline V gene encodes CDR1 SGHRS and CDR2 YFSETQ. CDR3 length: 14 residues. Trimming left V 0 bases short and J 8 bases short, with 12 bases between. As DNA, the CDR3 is TGCGCCAGCAGCTTGGGCAGGGTTTTGGATGAGCAGTTCTTC. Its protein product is CASSLGRVLDEQFF.

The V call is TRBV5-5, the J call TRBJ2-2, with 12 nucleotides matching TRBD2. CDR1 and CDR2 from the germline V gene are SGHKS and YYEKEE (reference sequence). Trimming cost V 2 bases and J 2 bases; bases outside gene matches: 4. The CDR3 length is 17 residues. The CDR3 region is CASSLRLAGVNTGELFF. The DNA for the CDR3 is TGTGCCAGCAGCTTACGACTAGCGGGAGTAAACACCGGGGAGCTGTTTTTT.

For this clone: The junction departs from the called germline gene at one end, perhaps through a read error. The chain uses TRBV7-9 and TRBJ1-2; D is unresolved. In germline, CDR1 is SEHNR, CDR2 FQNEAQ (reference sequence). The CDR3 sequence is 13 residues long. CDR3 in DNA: TGTTCCAGCAGCTCTGGGGAGAACTATGGCTACACCTTC. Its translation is CSSSSGENYGYTF.

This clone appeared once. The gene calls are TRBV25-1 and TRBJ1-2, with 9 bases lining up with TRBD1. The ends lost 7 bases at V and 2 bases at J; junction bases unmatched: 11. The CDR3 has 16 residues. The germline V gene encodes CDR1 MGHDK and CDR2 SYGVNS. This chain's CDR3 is CASTTRGTGLNYGYTF. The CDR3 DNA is TGTGCCAGCACCACCCGCGGGACAGGGTTAAACTATGGCTACACCTTC.